A selection of T cell receptor beta chains follows, all from one sample in a study of identifying expanded T cells in peripheral blood. Method: immunoSEQ multiplex PCR; TCRdb's copy keeps in-frame clones and lacks some. The table has under 95,000 clones, 89% seen once. The sample taken for sequencing was blood. The source is a person aged 18 to 75 in good health. Each CDR3 is given with its conserved first and last residue. Fields, in order: V gene, D gene, J gene, CDR3 DNA, CDR3 protein. A D gene is named only where the DNA matches it firmly.

v_gene: TRBV7-2
d_gene: .
j_gene: TRBJ2-3
CDR3nt: TGTGCCAGCAGCTTGCGCGCAGGGGTCGCAAACTCAGATACGCAGTATTTT
CDR3aa: CASSLRAGVANSDTQYF

v_gene: TRBV30
d_gene: .
j_gene: TRBJ1-5
CDR3nt: TGTGCCTGGTCGACAGAATCCAATCAGCCCCAGCATTTT
CDR3aa: CAWSTESNQPQHF

v_gene: TRBV7-8
d_gene: .
j_gene: TRBJ2-7
CDR3nt: TGTGCCAGCAGCGTGATGGGGGGTGGGTTTCCCTACGAGCAGTACTTC
CDR3aa: CASSVMGGGFPYEQYF

v_gene: TRBV6-1
d_gene: .
j_gene: TRBJ2-7
CDR3nt: TGTGCCAGCAGTGATAAGTATTCCTACGAGCAGTACTTC
CDR3aa: CASSDKYSYEQYF

v_gene: TRBV18
d_gene: TRBD1
j_gene: TRBJ1-3
CDR3nt: TGTGCCAGCTCACCGAACGGACAGGCTGTCTCTGGAAACACCATATATTTT
CDR3aa: CASSPNGQAVSGNTIYF

v_gene: TRBV6-4
d_gene: TRBD2
j_gene: TRBJ2-3
CDR3nt: TGTGCCAGCAGTGAATCAGCGGGGGGGCATGAAGATACGCAGTATTTT
CDR3aa: CASSESAGGHEDTQYF

v_gene: TRBV28
d_gene: TRBD1
j_gene: TRBJ1-4
CDR3nt: TGTGCCAGCAGTTTATACCAGGGGGCAACTAATGAAAAACTGTTTTTT
CDR3aa: CASSLYQGATNEKLFF

v_gene: TRBV6-5
d_gene: TRBD2
j_gene: TRBJ2-5
CDR3nt: TGTGCCAGCAGCCCTAGCGGGGGGAAACAAGAGACCCAGTACTTC
CDR3aa: CASSPSGGKQETQYF

v_gene: TRBV15
d_gene: TRBD1
j_gene: TRBJ2-7
CDR3nt: TGTGCCACCAGCGGGGTCCCACCACTACAGGGGCCCCTTTACGAGCAGTACTTC
CDR3aa: CATSGVPPLQGPLYEQYF

v_gene: TRBV6-5
d_gene: .
j_gene: TRBJ2-7
CDR3nt: TGTGCCAGCAGTTGGGGATCGGGAAACGGCGAGCAGTACTTC
CDR3aa: CASSWGSGNGEQYF